This is a list of T cell receptor beta chains from one sample in a study of blood T cell repertoires in COVID-19. The protocol was immunoSEQ multiplex PCR, while the TCRdb copy is restricted to in-frame clones and leaves out a portion. The sample consists of around 65,000 clones, roughly 88% of them appearing once. Sequenced material: peripheral blood. The source is a human donor in a cohort sampled during active COVID-19. Each CDR3 is given with its conserved first and last residue. D genes are given only for firm matches. Expanded clones get a size class; other rows say once, few or many, or leave the size out.

d_gene	abundance	len	j_gene	v_gene	CDR3nt	CDR3aa
TRBD1	-	16	TRBJ2-1	TRBV13	TGTGCCAGCAGCTTACCCGACAGGGGTATAGCCAATGAGCAGTTCTTC	CASSLPDRGIANEQFF
TRBD2	-	15	TRBJ2-2	TRBV7-9	TGTGCCAGCATTCCGGGGACGGGAGGGACCGGGGAGCTGTTTTTT	CASIPGTGGTGELFF
TRBD1	-	15	TRBJ1-5	TRBV7-2	TGTGCCAGCAGCCCCCTCCACAGGGGGAATCAGCCCCAGCATTTT	CASSPLHRGNQPQHF
TRBD2	-	16	TRBJ2-5	TRBV4-1	TGCGCCAGCAGCCCTACTAGCGGCAACCCCCGAGAGACCCAGTACTTC	CASSPTSGNPRETQYF
TRBD2	few	13	TRBJ2-7	TRBV4-1	TGCGCCAGCAGCCTGGCCGGGGGGTACGAGCAGTACTTC	CASSLAGGYEQYF
-	-	16	TRBJ1-1	TRBV12-5	TGTGCTAGTGGTTTCAGTTCTGCGGGGGCAGGAACTGAAGCTTTCTTT	CASGFSSAGAGTEAFF
TRBD2	-	15	TRBJ2-2	TRBV7-2	TGTGCCAGCAAACTAGCGGGAGGGAACACCGGGGAGCTGTTTTTT	CASKLAGGNTGELFF
-	-	15	TRBJ2-3	TRBV21-1	TGTGCCAGCAGCAAACTGAGACTAGCGCCAGATACGCAGTATTTT	CASSKLRLAPDTQYF
-	-	12	TRBJ2-7	TRBV12-3/TRBV12-4	TGTGCCAGCAGTTTATCCCCCGGCGAGCAGTACTTC	CASSLSPGEQYF
-	-	14	TRBJ1-6	TRBV11-2	TGTGCCAGCAGCTTAGGGGGGCTCGGTTCACCCCTCCACTTT	CASSLGGLGSPLHF
-	-	15	TRBJ2-7	TRBV28	TGTGCCAGCAGCCCTTATGGACAGTCCCCCTACGAGCAGTACTTC	CASSPYGQSPYEQYF
TRBD1	-	17	TRBJ1-5	TRBV6-6	TGTGCCAGCAGTCGGTACAGCAGGGGGTATAGCAATCAGCCCCAGCATTTT	CASSRYSRGYSNQPQHF
-	-	14	TRBJ2-3	TRBV11-2	TGTGCCGGGGCCCGGAACGCGGACACAGATACGCAGTATTTT	CAGARNADTDTQYF
TRBD2	-	16	TRBJ2-1	TRBV3-1/TRBV3-2	TGTGCCAGCAGCCCTCGTAGCGGGAGGAGGGACAATGAGCAGTTCTTC	CASSPRSGRRDNEQFF
TRBD1	-	13	TRBJ1-2	TRBV11-2	TGTGCCAGCAGTACAGGGGGACTGGGTGGCTACACCTTC	CASSTGGLGGYTF
TRBD2	once	20	TRBJ2-1	TRBV7-8	TGTGCCAGCAGCTTAACCAAACCGGGACTAGCGGGAGGGTCCTACAATGAGCAGTTCTTC	CASSLTKPGLAGGSYNEQFF
TRBD1	-	15	TRBJ2-2	TRBV3-1/TRBV3-2	TGTGCCAGCAGTTATGGACAGGGCCTGACCGGGGAGCTGTTTTTT	CASSYGQGLTGELFF
-	once	19	TRBJ2-1	TRBV19	TGTGCCAGTAGTATTGAATTTGGGGGGGCGAGGCAGCAGAACAATGAGCAGTTCTTC	CASSIEFGGARQQNNEQFF
TRBD1	-	13	TRBJ2-7	TRBV19	TGTGCCAGTAGTATAGACTGGACAGGGGGGATATATTTC	CASSIDWTGGIYF
-	-	14	TRBJ2-2	TRBV14	TGTGCCAGCAGCCAAGTCGGGGGCACCGGGGAGCTGTTTTTT	CASSQVGGTGELFF
TRBD2	-	15	TRBJ2-3	TRBV20-1	TGCAGTGCTAGTGAGGCGGGAGGAATGGGCTATACGCAGTATTTT	CSASEAGGMGYTQYF
TRBD2	-	15	TRBJ2-1	TRBV24-1	TGTGCCACCAGTGAAACTAGCGGGGTCTACAATGAGCAGTTCTTC	CATSETSGVYNEQFF
-	-	16	TRBJ2-7	TRBV5-6	TGTGCCAGCAGCTTGGCCGGGGGATTAACCTCATACGAGCAGTACTTC	CASSLAGGLTSYEQYF
TRBD1	-	15	TRBJ1-5	TRBV28	TGTGCCAGCAGTTACGCAGGGGGCGCGGCGCAGCCCCAGCATTTT	CASSYAGGAAQPQHF
-	-	13	TRBJ1-2	TRBV19	TGTGCCAGTAGTCTCCAGGGCCTGGGTGGCTACACCTTC	CASSLQGLGGYTF
TRBD2	-	17	TRBJ2-3	TRBV2	TGTGCCAGCAGTGCTGGGGTTAGCGGGAGGAGCACAGATACGCAGTATTTT	CASSAGVSGRSTDTQYF
-	-	13	TRBJ2-3	TRBV12-3/TRBV12-4	TGTGCCAGCAGACTAGTCCACACAGATACGCAGTATTTT	CASRLVHTDTQYF
TRBD1	-	17	TRBJ2-7	TRBV28	TGTGCCAGCATGGCAGGACAGGGAATTGGTTTCCGGAGCGAGCAGTACTTC	CASMAGQGIGFRSEQYF
TRBD1	-	14	TRBJ1-2	TRBV18	TGTGCCAGCTCACAGGGGGCGTTTAGCTATGGCTACACCTTC	CASSQGAFSYGYTF
-	-	13	TRBJ2-7	TRBV6-1	TGTGCCAGCAGTGAACAATACTCTTACGAGCAGTACTTC	CASSEQYSYEQYF
TRBD2	-	12	TRBJ2-1	TRBV9	TGTGCCAGCAGCCGGAGGGAGGGTGAGCAGTTCTTC	CASSRREGEQFF
-	-	18	TRBJ2-7	TRBV27	TGTGCCAGCAGTTTTCGTATGGCGGGCGGGCCCACCCCTTACGAGCAGTACTTC	CASSFRMAGGPTPYEQYF
-	-	11	TRBJ2-1	TRBV9	TGTGCCAGCAGCGCTTCTAATGAGCAGTTCTTC	CASSASNEQFF
TRBD2	-	16	TRBJ2-2	TRBV18	TGTGCCAGCTCACCAATGACTAGCGGGAGTGTAGGGGAGCTGTTTTTT	CASSPMTSGSVGELFF
TRBD1	-	15	TRBJ1-1	TRBV6-5	TGTGCCAGCAGTTACGGAGGGGGCCGGGGGACTGAAGCTTTCTTT	CASSYGGGRGTEAFF
TRBD1	-	16	TRBJ1-1	TRBV5-1	TGCGCCAGCAGCTTGACGGGACAGGGAGGACGTACTGAAGCTTTCTTT	CASSLTGQGGRTEAFF
TRBD2	-	18	TRBJ2-3	TRBV5-1	TGCGCCAGCAGCTTGGAGGGAGCGGGGCCCCTAGCAGGGGATACGCAGTATTTT	CASSLEGAGPLAGDTQYF
-	-	14	TRBJ2-7	TRBV10-3	TGTGCCATCGGCCCGTGGCTAGATAACTACGAGCAGTACTTC	CAIGPWLDNYEQYF
TRBD1	-	15	TRBJ2-3	TRBV6-5	TGTGCCAGCAGGTCCCGGGACAGGGGCACAGATACGCAGTATTTT	CASRSRDRGTDTQYF
TRBD1	-	14	TRBJ2-7	TRBV6-6	TGTGCCAGCAGTTACGTCCAGGGGGCTGGCGAGCAGTACTTC	CASSYVQGAGEQYF
-	-	19	TRBJ2-2	TRBV15	TGTGCCACCAGCAGAGGATACAGTGGACAAAGTTTTGAGGCCGGGGAGCTGTTTTTT	CATSRGYSGQSFEAGELFF
TRBD1	few	14	TRBJ2-7	TRBV4-1	TGCGCCAGCAGCCAAGGGGACAGCTCCTACGAGCAGTACTTC	CASSQGDSSYEQYF
-	-	17	TRBJ2-3	TRBV27	TGTGCCAGCACCCCCCCTAACATCAGGGAAAGCACAGATACGCAGTATTTT	CASTPPNIRESTDTQYF
TRBD1	-	16	TRBJ2-4	TRBV24-1	TGTGCCACCAGTGATTGGCAGGGACAGGGGAAAAACATTCAGTACTTC	CATSDWQGQGKNIQYF
-	-	11	TRBJ2-2	TRBV14	TGTGCCAGCAGCCAACGTGGGGAGCTGTTTTTT	CASSQRGELFF
-	-	11	TRBJ1-1	TRBV19	TGTGCCAGTCGACAGAACACTGAAGCTTTCTTT	CASRQNTEAFF
TRBD2	-	17	TRBJ2-2	TRBV24-1	TGTGCCACCAGTGCGCTAGCGGGAGGGCCCGGTACCGGGGAGCTGTTTTTT	CATSALAGGPGTGELFF
TRBD2	-	17	TRBJ2-3	TRBV19	TGTGCCAGTAGTACCCCTATAGCGGGAGGGCGAAGAGATACGCAGTATTTT	CASSTPIAGGRRDTQYF
TRBD1	-	16	TRBJ1-5	TRBV20-1	TGCAGTGCTAGTAACAACAGGGGGGGTGGCAATCAGCCCCAGCATTTT	CSASNNRGGGNQPQHF
-	-	11	TRBJ1-4	TRBV2	TGTGCCAGCAGGGAAGAAACCAGGTCGATCTTT	CASREETRSIF
TRBD1	-	18	TRBJ1-4	TRBV28	TGTGCCAGCAGCAGTAACTACCAACAGGGGCGCTTTAATGAAAAACTGTTTTTT	CASSSNYQQGRFNEKLFF
TRBD1	-	15	TRBJ2-7	TRBV23-1	TGCGCCAGCAGTCATTATGGGACAGGGGGCTGCGAGCAGTACTTC	CASSHYGTGGCEQYF
-	-	14	TRBJ1-6	TRBV28	TGTGCCAGCAGTTTATTCCAGGGGAGCTCACCCCTCCACTTT	CASSLFQGSSPLHF
TRBD2	-	17	TRBJ2-2	TRBV7-9	TGTGCCAGCAGCCCCATTGCCGGGAGGGCCCACACCGGGGAGCTGTTTTTT	CASSPIAGRAHTGELFF
TRBD2	-	15	TRBJ2-1	TRBV23-1	TGCGCCAGCAGTCAATCCTCGAGCGGGAGCGTTGAGCAGTTCTTC	CASSQSSSGSVEQFF